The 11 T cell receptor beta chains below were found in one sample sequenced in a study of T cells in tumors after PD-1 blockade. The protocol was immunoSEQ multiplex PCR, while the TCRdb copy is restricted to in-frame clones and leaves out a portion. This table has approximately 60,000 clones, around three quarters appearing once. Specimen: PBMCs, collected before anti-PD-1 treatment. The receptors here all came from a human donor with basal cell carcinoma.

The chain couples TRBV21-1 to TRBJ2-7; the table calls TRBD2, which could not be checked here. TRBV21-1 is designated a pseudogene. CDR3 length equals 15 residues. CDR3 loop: CASSNLEQPALGQYF. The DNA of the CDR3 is TGTGCCAGCAGCAATTTGGAGCAGCCCGCCTTAGGGCAGTACTTC.

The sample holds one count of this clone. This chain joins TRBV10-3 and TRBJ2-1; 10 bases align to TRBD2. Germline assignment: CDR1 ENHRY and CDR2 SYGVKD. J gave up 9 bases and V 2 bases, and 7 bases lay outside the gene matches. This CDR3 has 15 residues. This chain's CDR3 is CAISERSSGGPEQFF. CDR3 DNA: TGTGCCATCAGTGAGCGTAGTAGCGGGGGGCCTGAGCAGTTCTTC.

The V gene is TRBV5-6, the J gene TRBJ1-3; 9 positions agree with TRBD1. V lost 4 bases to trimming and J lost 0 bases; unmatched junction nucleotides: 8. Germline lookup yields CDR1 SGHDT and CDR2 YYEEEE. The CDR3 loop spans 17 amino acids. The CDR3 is CASSPGQGSSSGNTIYF. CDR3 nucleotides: TGTGCCAGCAGCCCCGGACAGGGGTCGAGCTCTGGAAACACCATATATTTT.

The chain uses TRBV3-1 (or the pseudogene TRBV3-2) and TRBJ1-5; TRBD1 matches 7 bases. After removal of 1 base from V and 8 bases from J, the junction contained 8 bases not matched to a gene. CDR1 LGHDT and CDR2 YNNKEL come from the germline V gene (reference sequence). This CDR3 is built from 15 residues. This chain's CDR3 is CASSQGTEGAKPQHF. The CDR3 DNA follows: TGTGCCAGCAGCCAAGGAACGGAGGGGGCAAAGCCCCAGCATTTT.

CDR3 sequence: CASSESTQGLVQNTEAFF. CDR3 sequence (DNA): TGCGCCAGCAGTGAGTCGACACAGGGACTGGTACAGAACACTGAAGCTTTCTTT. The chain employs TRBV10-1 and TRBJ1-1; TRBD1 is a possible D gene (6 bases). CDR3 size: 18 residues. Germline CDR1 is WNHNN and CDR2 is SYGVQD (reference sequence). V lost 0 bases and J lost 1, with 18 bases in between.

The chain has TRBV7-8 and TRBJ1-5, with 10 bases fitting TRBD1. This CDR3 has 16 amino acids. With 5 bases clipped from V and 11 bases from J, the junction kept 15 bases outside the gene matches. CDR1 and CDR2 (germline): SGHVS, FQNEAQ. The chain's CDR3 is CASSRLRTGGLSTQHF. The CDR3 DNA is TGTGCCAGCAGCCGACTTCGGACAGGGGGACTTTCGACCCAGCATTTT.

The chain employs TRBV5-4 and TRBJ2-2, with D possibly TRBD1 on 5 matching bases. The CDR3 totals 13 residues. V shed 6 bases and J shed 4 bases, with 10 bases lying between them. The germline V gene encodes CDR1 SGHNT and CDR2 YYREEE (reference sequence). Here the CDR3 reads CASIDRSTGELFF. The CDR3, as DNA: TGTGCCAGCATAGACAGATCCACCGGGGAGCTGTTTTTT.

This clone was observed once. The CDR3 DNA reads TGTGCCAGCAGCTTAGATTCTTGGGGCTCCTACAATGAGCAGTTCTTC. Protein product: CASSLDSWGSYNEQFF. This chain connects TRBV11-3 to TRBJ2-1; D not certain. The germline V gene has CDR1 SGHNT and CDR2 YENEEA. Trimming removed 0 bases at V and 0 bases at J, with 9 bases between. The CDR3 spans 16 residues.

CDR3 DNA: TGTGCCAGCTCACCGAGGGACCCCCTCTCTGGAAACACCATATATTTT. This sequence encodes CASSPRDPLSGNTIYF. The chain employs TRBV18 and TRBJ1-3; TRBD1 is a possible D gene (5 bases). V dropped 3 bases and J dropped 0 bases, with 12 bases sitting between them. The CDR3 runs 16 residues. From germline, CDR1 is KGHSH and CDR2 LQKENI.

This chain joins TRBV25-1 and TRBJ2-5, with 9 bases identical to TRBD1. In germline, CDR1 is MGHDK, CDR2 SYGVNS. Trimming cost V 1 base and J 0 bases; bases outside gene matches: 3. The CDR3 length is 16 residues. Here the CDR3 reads CASSELGTGNQETQYF. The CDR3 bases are TGTGCCAGCAGTGAATTAGGGACAGGGAACCAAGAGACCCAGTACTTC.

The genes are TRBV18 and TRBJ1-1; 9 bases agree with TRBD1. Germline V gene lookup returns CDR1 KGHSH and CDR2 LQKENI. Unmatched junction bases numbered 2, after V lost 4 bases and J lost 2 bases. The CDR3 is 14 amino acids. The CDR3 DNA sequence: TGTGCCAGCTCACGGGGACAGGGTAACACTGAAGCTTTCTTT. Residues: CASSRGQGNTEAFF.